This TCR beta chain was recorded in a study of blood T cell repertoires in COVID-19. Turning to the study itself: Acute and convalescent COVID-19 samples came from the United States, Italy and Spain. T cells, B-cell-depleted T cells, or PBMCs supplied cDNA or gDNA.

CDR1 is SGHTA and CDR2 is FQGNSA in the germline V gene. J lost 5 bases, V lost 6 bases, and 6 bases had no gene match. This CDR3 contains 14 residues. In the study's own analysis: Scientists estimated how many nucleated cells there were by amplifying reference gene primers. Assay used: immunoSEQ multiplex PCR; TCRdb lists only in-frame clones, some missing. V and J calls and clone size follow that table, whereas D and trimming were derived from the DNA. The data show over 100,000 clones, approximately 78% seen once. Sequencing was done on a sample of peripheral blood. This sequence joins TRBV7-2 and TRBJ1-4; 7 nucleotides match TRBD1. This TCR was sampled from a man aged 65 to 85 with acute or convalescent COVID-19. The DNA of the CDR3 is TGTGCCAGCAGGGTAACAGGGGTGAATGAAAAACTGTTTTTT. It translates to CASRVTGVNEKLFF.